The rows below give T cell receptor beta chains drawn from one sample of a study. TCRdb ran MiXCR on the RT-PCR reads and lists one entry per CDR3 protein. The table lists more than 600,000 distinct CDR3 sequences, approximately 14% of them singletons. Sequencing was done on a sample of memory CD4+ T cells from blood. Receptor source: a female donor in good health, serving as a healthy control. Each CDR3 is given with its conserved first and last residue. A D gene is named only where the DNA matches it firmly. The size entry is marked missing in some rows and otherwise reads once, few, many or a size class.

size | D | J | V | CDR3 | DNA
many | - | TRBJ1-2 | TRBV28 | CASRSPSFYGYTF | TGTGCCAGCAGATCCCCCAGCTTCTATGGCTACACCTTC
few | TRBD2 | TRBJ2-2 | TRBV5-5 | CASSVTGRGTGELFF | TGTGCCAGCAGCGTGACCGGGAGGGGGACCGGGGAGCTGTTTTTT
- | - | TRBJ1-5 | TRBV12-3/TRBV12-4 | CASSPQNQPQHF | TGTGCCAGCAGTCCCCAAAATCAGCCCCAGCATTTT
few | - | TRBJ1-1 | TRBV3-1 | CASSQGGGMSEAFF | TGTGCCAGCAGCCAAGGAGGGGGAATGTCTGAAGCTTTCTTT
- | TRBD2 | TRBJ2-1 | TRBV18 | CASSPPGLAGGGEQFF | TGTGCCAGCTCACCTCCGGGACTAGCGGGAGGGGGTGAGCAGTTCTTC
many | - | TRBJ2-7 | TRBV29-1 | CSVGLGHGYEQYF | TGCAGCGTTGGACTGGGACACGGTTACGAGCAGTACTTC
few | - | TRBJ2-7 | TRBV7-8 | CASSSRTRQASYEQYF | TGTGCCAGCAGCTCACGGACTAGACAGGCCTCCTACGAGCAGTACTTC
- | - | TRBJ1-5 | TRBV20-1 | CSAPPEGSNQPQHF | TGCAGTGCACCCCCCGAGGGAAGCAATCAGCCCCAGCATTTT
few | TRBD1 | TRBJ2-7 | TRBV20-1 | CSASGTGVYEQYF | TGCAGTGCTTCCGGGACAGGGGTCTACGAGCAGTACTTC
- | TRBD1 | TRBJ1-6 | TRBV12-3/TRBV12-4 | CASSSTGAGSPLHF | TGTGCCAGCAGTTCGACAGGGGCCGGCTCACCCCTCCACTTT
- | TRBD1 | TRBJ1-3 | TRBV5-1 | CASSHGTGGLFSGNTIYF | TGCGCCAGCAGCCACGGGACAGGGGGCCTTTTCTCTGGAAACACCATATATTTT
few | TRBD1 | TRBJ1-6 | TRBV20-1 | CSAITGPQGASPLHF | TGCAGTGCTATTACTGGGCCTCAGGGGGCCTCACCCCTCCACTTT
- | - | TRBJ2-1 | TRBV20-1 | CSAHRVNEQFF | TGCAGTGCTCACAGGGTCAATGAGCAGTTCTTC
many | - | TRBJ2-7 | TRBV5-4 | CASSLAGGEAYEQYF | TGTGCCAGCAGCTTGGCCGGCGGAGAAGCCTACGAGCAGTACTTC
few | - | TRBJ2-1 | TRBV7-2 | CASSRGDVANEQFF | TGTGCCAGCAGCAGAGGGGACGTAGCAAATGAGCAGTTCTTC
few | - | TRBJ1-6 | TRBV20-1 | CSAKWARGDSPLHF | TGCAGTGCTAAATGGGCCCGCGGGGATTCACCCCTCCACTTT
few | TRBD1 | TRBJ2-7 | TRBV6-6 | CASSYRDSRTYEQYF | TGTGCCAGCAGTTATCGGGACAGCCGGACCTACGAGCAGTACTTC
- | TRBD2 | TRBJ2-3 | TRBV24-1 | CATSAAAGTDTQYF | TGTGCCACCTCCGCTGCAGCGGGGACAGATACGCAGTATTTT
few | TRBD2 | TRBJ2-1 | TRBV6-1 | CASTGQVGGDNEQFF | TGTGCCAGCACCGGACAAGTGGGAGGGGACAATGAGCAGTTCTTC
- | - | TRBJ2-7 | TRBV6-5 | CASGGGEQYF | TGTGCCAGCGGAGGGGGGGAGCAGTACTTC
- | - | TRBJ1-6 | TRBV6-1 | CASSEGGKDNSPLHF | TGTGCCAGCAGTGAAGGAGGGAAGGATAATTCACCCCTCCACTTT
- | TRBD2 | TRBJ2-1 | TRBV19 | CASSIDPSGGGYEQFF | TGTGCCAGTAGTATAGACCCTAGCGGGGGGGGATATGAGCAGTTCTTC
few | - | TRBJ1-1 | TRBV27 | CASSQGLGWNTEAFF | TGTGCCAGCAGTCAAGGATTGGGTTGGAACACTGAAGCTTTCTTT
many | - | TRBJ2-7 | TRBV29-1 | CSVVLRQTLGEQYF | TGCAGCGTTGTCCTCCGGCAGACCCTCGGGGAGCAGTACTTC
few | TRBD1 | TRBJ2-7 | TRBV27 | CASSSIRDRGLYEQYF | TGTGCCAGCAGTTCTATCCGGGACAGGGGGCTTTACGAGCAGTACTTC
- | - | TRBJ2-2 | TRBV27 | CASRTSWGQVTGELFF | TGTGCCAGCAGGACCTCGTGGGGACAAGTCACCGGGGAGCTGTTTTTT
few | - | TRBJ2-3 | TRBV5-1 | CASRLQDHTDTQYF | TGCGCCAGCAGACTACAGGACCACACAGATACGCAGTATTTT
once | TRBD2 | TRBJ2-1 | TRBV27 | CASERGAGGPSYNEQFF | TGTGCCAGCGAAAGGGGAGCGGGAGGGCCCTCCTACAATGAGCAGTTCTTC
many | TRBD1 | TRBJ1-1 | TRBV12-3/TRBV12-4 | CASRQGQATEAFF | TGTGCCAGCAGGCAGGGACAGGCCACTGAAGCTTTCTTT
- | - | TRBJ2-5 | TRBV7-9 | CASSSTDRETQYF | TGTGCCAGCAGCTCGACCGATAGAGAGACCCAGTACTTC
few | - | TRBJ2-4 | TRBV2 | CASNLAATKNIQYF | TGTGCCAGCAACCTCGCAGCAACAAAAAACATTCAGTACTTC
- | TRBD1 | TRBJ2-1 | TRBV5-1 | CASGVDRGEQFF | TGCGCCAGCGGAGTCGACAGGGGCGAGCAGTTCTTC
few | - | TRBJ1-5 | TRBV5-6 | CASSLAGDKSNQPQHF | TGTGCCAGCAGCTTAGCAGGAGACAAGAGCAATCAGCCCCAGCATTTT
few | - | TRBJ2-7 | TRBV9 | CASSVGGGTDAIEQYF | TGTGCCAGCAGCGTAGGAGGGGGGACAGATGCTATCGAGCAGTACTTC
few | TRBD1 | TRBJ1-1 | TRBV7-2 | CASSSYQGVGTEAFF | TGTGCCAGCAGCTCATACCAGGGGGTCGGCACTGAAGCTTTCTTT